This T cell receptor beta chain was identified during a study of cytomegalovirus exposure and HLA in healthy donors. Overall study context: A subsequent analysis reported that the roughly 120 validation repertoires were produced on the same platform that had also been used for the roughly 670 first-cohort repertoires. Study-wide findings and caveats: A few of the chains that were CMV-associated were confirmed in vitro to be specific for CMV antigens. Rarity held for most TCR sequences, but there were some public TCRs that occurred in many donors. The classifier was said to identify cytomegalovirus status with high specificity and sensitivity.

The repertoire was sequenced with immunoSEQ multiplex PCR; TCRdb's copy has only in-frame clones and lacks some. The sample shows under 200,000 clones, roughly 86% of them seen only once. The V segment lost 6 bases and the J segment 0 bases; nucleotides outside the gene matches: 8. Germline lookup yields CDR1 MNHEY and CDR2 SMNVEV (reference sequence). The CDR3 totals 16 residues. Concerning this clone itself: As yet, its antigen is unknown.

This chain joins TRBV27 and TRBJ2-1; TRBD2 matches 7 bases. The specimen sequenced was PBMCs. This clonotype was obtained from a woman aged 18-35 years in good health and CMV-seropositive. CDR3 amino acids: CASSPIAGFSYNEQFF. The CDR3 nucleotides are TGTGCCAGCAGCCCTATAGCGGGTTTCTCCTACAATGAGCAGTTCTTC.